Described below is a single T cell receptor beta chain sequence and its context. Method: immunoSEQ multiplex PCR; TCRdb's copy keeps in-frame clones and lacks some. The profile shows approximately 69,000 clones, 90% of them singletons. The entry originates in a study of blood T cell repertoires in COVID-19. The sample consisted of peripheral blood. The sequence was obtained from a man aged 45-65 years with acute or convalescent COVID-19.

CDR3 residues: CAWSATGAQRNYF. The CDR3 DNA is TGTGCCTGGAGTGCGACAGGGGCCCAACGCAATTACTTC. This chain connects TRBV30 to TRBJ2-4, with TRBD1 matching 8 bases. CDR1 is GTSNPN, CDR2 SVGIG, per germline (reference sequence). Unmatched junction bases numbered 12, after V lost 1 base and J lost 16 bases. The CDR3 contains 13 residues.